Following are 27 T cell receptor beta chains from one sample sequenced in a study of T cell responses to AZD1222 COVID-19 vaccine. Generated by immunoSEQ multiplex PCR, the TCRdb table keeps only in-frame clones and is missing some. This sample has some 120,000 clones, with roughly 89% found just once. The material was peripheral blood, obtained on day 0 of MenACWY control vaccination. These receptors all come from an adult in good health.

The V gene is TRBV13, the J gene TRBJ1-2, with D unclear. The V end was cut by 2 bases, the J end by 5 bases, with 9 bases between. CDR3 length: 13 residues. From germline, CDR1 is PRHDT and CDR2 FYEKMQ (reference sequence). CDR3 coding DNA: TGTGCCAGCAGCTTAAGGGCGGGGTATGGCTACACCTTC. It is translated as CASSLRAGYGYTF.

The V gene is TRBV6-1, the J gene TRBJ1-4; a weak D match, TRBD1 (5 bases). In germline, CDR1 is MNHNS, CDR2 SASEGT. Between the trimmed V and J ends, which lost 3 bases and 7 bases, there was a span of 15 bases. The CDR3 runs 15 residues. The CDR3 bases are TGTGCCAGCAGTGACAGGTTCTTGGGGGTTGAAAAACTGTTTTTT. It translates to CASSDRFLGVEKLFF.

The chain combines TRBV2 with TRBJ2-1; 10 nucleotides align to TRBD2. Germline lookup yields CDR1 SNHLY and CDR2 FYNNEI. V lost 1 base, J lost 3 bases, and 12 bases stayed unmatched. The CDR3 has 19 amino acids. DNA for the CDR3: TGTGCCAGCAGTGAAGTACCAATCCTAGCGGGAGAACTCTACAATGAGCAGTTCTTC. Its protein product is CASSEVPILAGELYNEQFF.

The chain combines TRBV5-1 with TRBJ1-5, with 11 bases that match TRBD1. The junction had 11 bases not matched to a gene; V was cut back by 4 bases and J by 2 bases. CDR3 size: 18 residues. Germline V gives CDR1 SGHRS, CDR2 YFSETQ. CDR3 loop: CASSPGQGAEFGNQPQHF. CDR3 nucleotides: TGCGCCAGCAGCCCAGGACAGGGGGCCGAATTTGGCAATCAGCCCCAGCATTTT.

This chain connects TRBV7-3 to TRBJ2-5, with D perhaps TRBD1 (6 bases). Germline CDR1 SGHTA, CDR2 FQGTGA. V lost 5 bases to trimming and J lost 3 bases, with 13 bases between them. The CDR3 extends over 14 amino acids. The chain's CDR3 is CASSTGQRKETQYF. The CDR3 DNA reads TGTGCCAGCAGCACCGGACAGCGGAAAGAGACCCAGTACTTC.

The gene calls are TRBV27 and TRBJ2-3; 10 nucleotides agree with TRBD2. From germline, CDR1 is MNHEY and CDR2 SMNVEV (reference sequence). CDR3 length equals 15 residues. Trimming removed 6 bases from V and 1 base from J; junction bases left unmatched: 4. The chain's CDR3 is CASRPGLAGTDTQYF. CDR3 nucleotide sequence: TGTGCCAGCAGACCTGGACTAGCGGGCACAGATACGCAGTATTTT.

V is TRBV15 and J is TRBJ2-3; possibly TRBD2 for D (5 bases). The CDR3 has 17 residues. The V end lost 6 bases, the J end lost 2 bases, and 21 bases lay between the germline ends. Germline-derived CDR1 and CDR2 are LNHNV and YYDKDF (reference sequence). The DNA for the CDR3 is TGTGCCACCAGTGTAGCGTGGGGAACTTCTGACACAGATACGCAGTATTTT. Its protein is CATSVAWGTSDTDTQYF.

The chain joins TRBV2 to TRBJ1-2; possibly TRBD1 for D (5 bases). Germline CDR1 is SNHLY and CDR2 is FYNNEI. V gave up 1 base and J gave up 4 bases, with 13 bases separating them. The CDR3 extends over 15 amino acids. The CDR3 region is CASSEEDSSFYGYTF. CDR3 DNA sequence: TGTGCCAGCAGTGAAGAAGACAGCTCTTTCTATGGCTACACCTTC.

This chain connects TRBV7-6 to TRBJ2-5, with TRBD1 matching over 9 bases. There are 19 residues in the CDR3. Germline V gene lookup returns CDR1 SGHVS and CDR2 FNYEAQ. J gave up 0 bases and V 2 bases, and 13 bases lay outside the gene matches. The CDR3 coding sequence is TGTGCCAGCAGCTTAACAGGGGGCAGGGGATCGGGAAACCAAGAGACCCAGTACTTC. It specifies CASSLTGGRGSGNQETQYF.

This clone was recorded once. The rearrangement uses TRBV11-2 and TRBJ2-1, with 7 bases matching TRBD2. Germline lookup yields CDR1 SGHAT and CDR2 FQNNGV. The CDR3 is made up of 14 amino acids. V gave up 0 bases and J gave up 8 bases; unmatched junction bases: 4. The CDR3 sequence is CASSLDGRGHEQFF. In DNA, the CDR3 is TGTGCCAGCAGCTTAGATGGGAGGGGTCATGAGCAGTTCTTC.

This chain uses TRBV6-5 with TRBJ2-2, with 9 bases matching TRBD2. This CDR3 region has 15 residues. In germline, CDR1 is MNHEY, CDR2 SVGAGI. The V gene end was trimmed by 6 bases and the J gene end by 2 bases; junction bases not matched to a gene: 4. The CDR3 reads CASSSLAGNTGELFF. The CDR3 DNA sequence: TGTGCCAGCAGCAGTCTAGCGGGAAACACCGGGGAGCTGTTTTTT.

This clone showed up just a few times. This chain links TRBV7-8 with TRBJ1-2, with 9 positions matching TRBD1. This CDR3 spans 14 amino acids. Germline loops: CDR1 SGHVS, CDR2 FQNEAQ. Unmatched junction bases numbered 4, after V lost 5 bases and J lost 3 bases. The DNA for the CDR3 is TGTGCCAGCAGCGGGACAGGGAAAGACTATGGCTACACCTTC. This codes for CASSGTGKDYGYTF.

DNA of the CDR3: TGTGCCAGCAGCAAAGGGCGGGGAGAGACCCAGTACTTC. The encoded protein is CASSKGRGETQYF. The chain carries TRBV21-1 and TRBJ2-5; no check of the table's D call, TRBD2, against the DNA was made. TRBV21-1 is listed as a pseudogene. The CDR3 is made up of 13 amino acids.

V usage is TRBV6-4 and J usage is TRBJ2-1, with D uncertain. Germline V gene lookup returns CDR1 MRHNA and CDR2 SNTAGT. V lost 3 bases, J lost 1 base, and 10 bases lay in between. There are 15 residues in the CDR3. The CDR3 is CASSDGVASYNEQFF. The CDR3 DNA is TGTGCCAGCAGTGATGGGGTAGCTTCCTACAATGAGCAGTTCTTC.

The genes are TRBV6-6 and TRBJ2-1, with D perhaps matching TRBD1 or TRBD2 (5 bases each). The CDR3 is made up of 16 amino acids. Germline-derived CDR1 and CDR2 are MNHNY and SVGAGI (reference sequence). The V gene lost 4 bases and the J gene lost 3 bases, with 16 bases spanning the gap. As DNA, the CDR3 is TGTGCCAGCAGTTGGGGGACGGAGAAGGGCTACAATGAGCAGTTCTTC. Its protein product is CASSWGTEKGYNEQFF.

The rearrangement joins TRBV6-5 to TRBJ2-7; D possibly matches TRBD1 or TRBD2 (5 bases each). V lost 6 bases and J lost 1, with 13 bases in between. The CDR3 sequence is 14 residues long. Germline V gene sequence: CDR1 MNHEY, CDR2 SVGAGI. In nucleotides, the CDR3 is TGTGCCAGCAGACCCGACAGAGGGTCCTACGAGCAGTACTTC. This codes for CASRPDRGSYEQYF.

The rearrangement links TRBV3-1 (or the pseudogene TRBV3-2) to TRBJ2-2, with 9 nucleotides matching TRBD1. The CDR3 runs to 17 residues. Germline CDR1 and CDR2: LGHDT and YNNKEL (reference sequence). V dropped 4 bases and J dropped 7; count of bases not matched to a gene: 13. CDR3 region: CASSPRTGTGLGGELFF. The DNA of the CDR3 is TGTGCCAGCAGCCCGCGAACCGGGACAGGGTTAGGCGGGGAGCTGTTTTTT.

The V call is TRBV9, the J call TRBJ2-3; 7 nucleotides agree with TRBD2. Germline V lookup: CDR1 SGDLS, CDR2 YYNGEE. The CDR3 totals 11 residues. The CDR3 bases are TGTGGAAGCGGGAACACAGATACGCAGTATTTT. Its protein product is CGSGNTDTQYF.

The chain links TRBV7-2 to TRBJ1-2, with D possibly being TRBD1 (5 bases). Germline V CDR1 and CDR2: SGHTA, FQGNSA. The V gene lost 1 base and the J gene lost 4 bases, with 13 bases spanning the gap. This CDR3 has 15 residues. The CDR3 DNA follows: TGTGCCAGCAGCTTAGGAGACAGCCAGGGCTATGGCTACACCTTC. Its protein product is CASSLGDSQGYGYTF.

A single count supports this clone. The J gene is TRBJ2-5, the V gene TRBV6-5; no reliable D call. Trimming shortened V by 8 bases and J by 5 bases, and 18 bases separated the two germline ends. Looked up from germline, CDR1 is MNHEY and CDR2 is SVGAGI. The CDR3 has 14 residues. Here the CDR3 reads CASGWSRRMETQYF. The CDR3 nucleotides read TGTGCCAGCGGCTGGTCTAGAAGGATGGAGACCCAGTACTTC.

The V gene is TRBV27, the J gene TRBJ1-5; 7 nucleotides agree with TRBD1. J lost 1 base, V lost 5 bases, and 8 bases had no gene match. The CDR3 spans 16 residues. Germline CDR1 reads MNHEY; CDR2 reads SMNVEV (reference sequence). CDR3 sequence (DNA): TGTGCCAGCAGTCCTCCCGGGACAGCCAGCAATCAGCCCCAGCATTTT. It yields the protein CASSPPGTASNQPQHF.

The rearrangement uses TRBV24-1 and TRBJ2-7, with D possibly matching TRBD2 (6 bases). Per the germline V gene, CDR1 is KGHDR and CDR2 is SFDVKD. V lost 3 bases to trimming and J lost 7 bases, with 15 bases between them. The CDR3 is made up of 14 amino acids. The CDR3 here is CATSDGRGLREQYF. The CDR3 nucleotides are TGTGCCACCAGTGATGGTCGGGGGTTGAGAGAGCAGTACTTC.

The chain carries TRBV12-3 or TRBV12-4 and TRBJ2-1, with D uncertain. With 2 bases removed from V and 7 bases from J, the gap between germline ends came to 9 bases. The length of the CDR3 is 13 residues. The CDR3 loop reads CASSLHGLNEQFF. The CDR3, as DNA: TGTGCCAGCAGTTTACATGGATTAAATGAGCAGTTCTTC.

The V call is TRBV7-6, the J call TRBJ1-1; 8 bases match TRBD1. This CDR3 spans 16 amino acids. Germline trimming cut 4 bases from V and 4 bases from J; bases unmatched to any gene: 11. The germline V gene encodes CDR1 SGHVS and CDR2 FNYEAQ. The CDR3 DNA sequence: TGTGCCAGCAGCTCAATGACAGGGGTCGGTCTCACTGAAGCTTTCTTT. As protein: CASSSMTGVGLTEAFF. The full variable domain, with the rest looked up from reference TRBV7-6 and TRBJ1-1, is GAGVSQSPRYKVTKRGQDVALRCDPISGHVSLYWYRQALGQGPEFLTYFNYEAQQDKSGLPNDRFSAERPEGSISTLTIQRTEQRDSAMYRCASSSMTGVGLTEAFFGQGTRLTVV.

The chain couples TRBV7-9 to TRBJ2-7; a possible D gene is TRBD2 (5 bases). CDR1 and CDR2 from the germline V gene are SEHNR and FQNEAQ (reference sequence). The length of the CDR3 is 14 residues. Trimming removed 4 bases at V and 1 base at J, with 11 bases between. The CDR3 coding sequence is TGTGCCAGCAGCTCCGTCCGGGATTCCTACGAGCAGTACTTC. Protein product: CASSSVRDSYEQYF.

This clone was detected a few times. The chain carries TRBV6-4 and TRBJ2-2; TRBD2 aligns across 10 bases. The CDR3 consists of 17 residues. Looked up from germline, CDR1 is MRHNA and CDR2 is SNTAGT. Trimming took 2 bases from V and 0 from J; bases not matched to a gene: 3. The CDR3 region has the DNA TGTGCCAGCAGTGACATACTAGCGGGATCGAACACCGGGGAGCTGTTTTTT. Translated: CASSDILAGSNTGELFF.

The gene calls are TRBV19 and TRBJ1-1; D is undetermined. Germline V CDR1 and CDR2: LNHDA, SQIVND (reference sequence). Trimming stripped 3 bases from V and 6 bases from J, with 17 bases between. The CDR3 is 15 residues long. The CDR3 nucleotides read TGTGCCAGTAGTATTTGGAAGGGCGAGTCTCCTGAAGCTTTCTTT. Translating it yields CASSIWKGESPEAFF. Full variable domain (missing parts from reference TRBV19 and TRBJ1-1): DGGITQSPKYLFRKEGQNVTLSCEQNLNHDAMYWYRQDPGQGLRLIYYSQIVNDFQKGDIAEGYSVSREKKESFPLTVTSAQKNPTAFYLCASSIWKGESPEAFFGQGTRLTVV.